This T cell receptor beta chain was identified in a study of beta chain features in type 1 diabetes. Whole-study findings and limits: In every one of the four CD4+ subsets, TCRB CDR3s were moderately but significantly shorter in Type 1 diabetes patients. When VDJ junctions were examined, type 1 diabetes patients showed fewer insertions and more deletions.

V lost 0 bases, J lost 10 bases, and 14 bases lay in between. Germline values: CDR1 SGDLS, CDR2 YYNGEE. The CDR3 covers 15 residues. This clone was recorded a few times. The antigen is undetermined. The sample carries other DNA sequences with the same CDR3. Central memory, naive, regulatory and stem cell-like memory CD4+ cells were sorted by CD45RO/CCR7/CD25/CD127/CD95/CD27. Purities over 98% were achieved in all sorted populations. The investigators reverse transcribed all of the isolated RNA, so they sequenced expressed TCRB transcripts. Generated by immunoSEQ multiplex PCR, the TCRdb table keeps only in-frame clones and is missing some. The repertoire holds about 290,000 clones, with 8% as singletons.

The source of this sequence is a woman younger than 35 in good health. This rearrangement joins TRBV9 to TRBJ1-6, with a weak D call TRBD1 (5 bases). The sequencing sample was made of central memory CD4+ T cells from blood. The CDR3 is CASSVGGGWGSPLHF. The CDR3 DNA reads TGTGCCAGCAGCGTAGGGGGGGGTTGGGGATCACCCCTCCACTTT.